A selection of T cell receptor beta chains follows, all from one sample in a study of blood T cells in healthy people across ages. TCRdb reprocessed the 5' RACE reads with MiXCR, giving one entry per CDR3 protein. The sample has about 970,000 distinct CDR3 sequences, about 53% seen once. Sequenced material: blood. Source of these receptors: a woman in her fifties or sixties in good health. The CDR3 runs from the conserved cysteine through the conserved F or W. A D gene is named only where the DNA matches it firmly. The size entry is marked missing in some rows and otherwise reads once, few, many or a size class.

J: TRBJ2-3; D: TRBD2; size: few; V: TRBV5-1; CDR3: CASSQTSGTDTQYF; DNA: TGCGCCAGCAGCCAGACTAGCGGTACAGATACGCAGTATTTT
J: TRBJ2-7; D: TRBD1; size: once; V: TRBV10-3; CDR3: CAISAGQGVYEQYF; DNA: TGTGCCATCAGTGCGGGACAGGGTGTCTACGAGCAGTACTTC
J: TRBJ2-7; D: -; size: once; V: TRBV18; CDR3: CASAFDRVSYEQYF; DNA: TGTGCCAGCGCGTTCGACCGGGTCTCCTACGAGCAGTACTTC
J: TRBJ2-1; D: TRBD2; size: -; V: TRBV27; CDR3: CASTNSLSGSYYEQFF; DNA: TGTGCCAGCACCAATTCCCTGAGCGGGAGTTACTATGAGCAGTTCTTC
J: TRBJ1-1; D: -; size: -; V: TRBV20-1; CDR3: CSARDSLNTEVFF; DNA: TGCAGTGCTAGGGACAGCTTGAACACTGAAGTTTTCTTT
J: TRBJ2-5; D: -; size: few; V: TRBV12-3/TRBV12-4; CDR3: CASSLGVTGETQYF; DNA: TGTGCCAGCAGTCTAGGGGTAACTGGAGAGACCCAGTACTTC
J: TRBJ2-5; D: -; size: -; V: TRBV6-6; CDR3: CASSYSEGVNEQYF; DNA: TGTGCCAGCAGTTACTCCGAAGGGGTCAATGAGCAGTACTTC
J: TRBJ2-5; D: -; size: -; V: TRBV7-8; CDR3: CASSLLPGTHKETQYF; DNA: TGTGCCAGCAGCCTCCTGCCCGGGACACACAAAGAGACCCAGTACTTC
J: TRBJ2-1; D: TRBD2; size: -; V: TRBV4-3; CDR3: CASSQDPPDPSGLAGYNEQFF; DNA: TGCGCCAGCAGCCAAGATCCCCCGGACCCCTCGGGACTAGCGGGTTACAATGAGCAGTTCTTC
J: TRBJ2-4; D: -; size: -; V: TRBV12-3/TRBV12-4; CDR3: CASSTRQEQDIQYF; DNA: TGTGCCAGCAGCACCCGACAGGAGCAGGACATTCAGTACTTC
J: TRBJ2-7; D: TRBD2; size: -; V: TRBV29-1; CDR3: CSVELQREGYEQYF; DNA: TGCAGCGTTGAATTACAGCGGGAGGGCTACGAGCAGTACTTC
J: TRBJ2-1; D: -; size: -; V: TRBV20-1; CDR3: CSARRTTDNEQFF; DNA: TGCAGTGCTAGAAGGACTACTGACAATGAGCAGTTCTTC
J: TRBJ1-2; D: TRBD1; size: -; V: TRBV29-1; CDR3: CSVEGPGGSYGYTF; DNA: TGCAGCGTTGAAGGTCCAGGGGGCAGCTATGGCTACACCTTC
J: TRBJ2-5; D: TRBD1; size: -; V: TRBV7-2; CDR3: CASSLVFFDRGQETQYF; DNA: TGTGCCAGCAGCTTAGTATTCTTCGACAGGGGCCAAGAGACCCAGTACTTC
J: TRBJ2-7; D: -; size: -; V: TRBV29-1; CDR3: CSGLTLDPRRGYEQYF; DNA: TGCAGCGGCTTAACCCTGGATCCGAGAAGGGGTTACGAGCAGTACTTC
J: TRBJ1-2; D: TRBD1; size: -; V: TRBV20-1; CDR3: CSARDPAGGPYGYTF; DNA: TGCAGTGCTAGAGATCCGGCAGGGGGACCCTATGGCTACACCTTC
J: TRBJ2-7; D: -; size: few; V: TRBV28; CDR3: CASSRTTSYSYEQYF; DNA: TGTGCCAGCAGCCGTACCACATCTTACTCCTACGAGCAGTACTTC